This T cell receptor beta chain was documented in a study of early T cells in non-severe SARS-CoV-2 infection. Whole-study context: Bulk RNA isolated from unsorted whole blood underwent sequencing; chains were not paired. Study results and caveats: Clonotype matching in VDJdb favored anti-spike CD8 responses and did not capture private and CD4 specificities.

Between the trimmed V and J ends, which lost 1 base and 0 bases, there was a span of 6 bases. This CDR3 comprises 13 residues. Germline lookup yields CDR1 DFQATT and CDR2 SNEGSKA (reference sequence). Unique molecular identifiers were attached to individual cDNA molecules. TCRdb redid the calling of the 5' RACE reads with MiXCR, one entry per CDR3 protein. The table shows some 110,000 distinct CDR3 sequences, with 15% occurring only once. The table lists this clonotype with a few counts. Its antigen remains unknown. This chain connects TRBV20-1 to TRBJ2-5; D is undetermined. Sequencing input: whole blood. This receptor was obtained from an adult who was a healthcare worker with PCR-confirmed SARS-CoV-2 infection or an uninfected control (not recorded which). The DNA for the CDR3 is TGCAGTGCTAGAGGGTCGTACCAAGAGACCCAGTACTTC. The encoded protein is CSARGSYQETQYF.